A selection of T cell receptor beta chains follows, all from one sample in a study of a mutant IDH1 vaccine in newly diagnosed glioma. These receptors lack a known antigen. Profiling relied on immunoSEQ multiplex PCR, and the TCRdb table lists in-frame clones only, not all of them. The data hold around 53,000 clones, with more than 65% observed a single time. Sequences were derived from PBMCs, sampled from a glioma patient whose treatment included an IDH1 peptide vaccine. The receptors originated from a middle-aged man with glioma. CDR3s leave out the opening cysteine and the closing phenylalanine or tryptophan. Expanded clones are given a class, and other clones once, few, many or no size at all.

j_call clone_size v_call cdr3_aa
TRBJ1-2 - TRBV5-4 ASSFQGGGLAYGYT
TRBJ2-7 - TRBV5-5 ASSLGLAATYEQY
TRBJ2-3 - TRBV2 ASEDGSTDTQY
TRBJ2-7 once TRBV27 ASSLGTPYEQY
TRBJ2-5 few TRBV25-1 ASSPRTGQETQY
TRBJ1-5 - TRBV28 ASSFLGSGNQPQH
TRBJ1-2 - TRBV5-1 ASSLVAGANYGYT
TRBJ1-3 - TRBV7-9 ASSRGGPAHSGNTIY
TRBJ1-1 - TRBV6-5 ASRKGIKLTEAF
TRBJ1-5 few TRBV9 ASSVGVSSNQPQH
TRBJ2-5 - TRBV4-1 ASSQMRTETQY
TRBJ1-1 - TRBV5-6 ASSLEDVNTEAF
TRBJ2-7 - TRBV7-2 ASSLGGAGYEQY
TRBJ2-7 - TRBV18 ASSPSPRHLTYEQY
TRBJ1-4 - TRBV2 AIEGGGSNEKLF
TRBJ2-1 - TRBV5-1 ASSSILAGGYNEQF
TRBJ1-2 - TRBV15 ATSRDGTVGDGYT
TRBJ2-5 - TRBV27 ASSPNTWTSGEY
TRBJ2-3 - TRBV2 ASSERAGGRTDTQY
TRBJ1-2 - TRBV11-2 ASSLEGNGYT
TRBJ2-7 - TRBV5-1 ASSGGLAGDSYEQY
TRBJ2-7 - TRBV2 ASSDGPTGGNEQY
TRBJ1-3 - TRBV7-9 ASSSGQGAITGNTIY
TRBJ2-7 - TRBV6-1 ASSDDLGSYEQY
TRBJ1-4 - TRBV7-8 ASQGELMNNEKLF
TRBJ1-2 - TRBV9 ASSVQGSSYGYT
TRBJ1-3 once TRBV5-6 ASSGTASGNTIY
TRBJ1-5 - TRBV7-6 ASSRTSGFNQPQH
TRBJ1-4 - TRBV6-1 ASSRGTENEKLF
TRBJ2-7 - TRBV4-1 ASSLEQGPYEQY
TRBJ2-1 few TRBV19 ASSIGVLEHNEQF
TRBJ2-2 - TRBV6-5 ASSYDRGPAGELF
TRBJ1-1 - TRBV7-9 ASSLERSLEAF
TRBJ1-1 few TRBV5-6 ASSPWHFGAVNTEAF